The clone carrying this TCR beta chain is a singleton in its sample. These data come from a study of blood T cell repertoires in COVID-19. Assay: immunoSEQ multiplex PCR; the TCRdb copy retains only in-frame clones and omits some. The repertoire holds roughly 190,000 clones, with over 75% as singletons. Sequenced input: peripheral blood. The clonotype was recovered from a woman between 40 and 50 years old who had recovered from COVID-19.

CDR3 loop: CASSHTTGGSTSEQFF. The CDR3 bases are TGTGCCAGCAGCCACACAACGGGAGGCTCCACGAGTGAGCAGTTCTTC. The chain links TRBV3-1 (or the pseudogene TRBV3-2) to TRBJ2-1; 7 positions match TRBD2. V shed 3 bases, J shed 9 bases, and the junction held 14 bases outside the gene matches. CDR3 length equals 16 residues. CDR1 is LGHDT and CDR2 is YNNKEL in the germline V gene (reference sequence).